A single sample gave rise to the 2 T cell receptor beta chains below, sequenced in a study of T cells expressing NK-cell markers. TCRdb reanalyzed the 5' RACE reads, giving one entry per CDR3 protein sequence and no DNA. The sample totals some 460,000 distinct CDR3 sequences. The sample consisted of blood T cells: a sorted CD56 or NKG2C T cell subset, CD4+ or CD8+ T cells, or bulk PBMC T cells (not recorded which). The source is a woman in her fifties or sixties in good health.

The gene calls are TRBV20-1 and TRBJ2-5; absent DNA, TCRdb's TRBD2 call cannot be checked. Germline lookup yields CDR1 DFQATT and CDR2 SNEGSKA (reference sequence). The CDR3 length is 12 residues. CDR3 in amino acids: CSAGLVSETQYF.

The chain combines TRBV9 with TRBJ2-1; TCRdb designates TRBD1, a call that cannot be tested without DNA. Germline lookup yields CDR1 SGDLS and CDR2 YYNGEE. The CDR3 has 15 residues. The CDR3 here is CASTWGEESHNEQFF.